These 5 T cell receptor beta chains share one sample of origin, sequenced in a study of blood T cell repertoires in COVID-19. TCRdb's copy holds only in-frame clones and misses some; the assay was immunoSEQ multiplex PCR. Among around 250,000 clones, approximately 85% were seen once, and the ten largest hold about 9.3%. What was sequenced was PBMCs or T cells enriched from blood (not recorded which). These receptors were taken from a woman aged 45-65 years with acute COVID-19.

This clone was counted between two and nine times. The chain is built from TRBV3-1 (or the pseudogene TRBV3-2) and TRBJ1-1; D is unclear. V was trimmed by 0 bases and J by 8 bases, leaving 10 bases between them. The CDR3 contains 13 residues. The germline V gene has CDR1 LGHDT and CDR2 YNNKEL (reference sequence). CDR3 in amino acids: CASSQDITDEAFF. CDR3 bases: TGTGCCAGCAGCCAAGATATAACAGACGAAGCTTTCTTT.

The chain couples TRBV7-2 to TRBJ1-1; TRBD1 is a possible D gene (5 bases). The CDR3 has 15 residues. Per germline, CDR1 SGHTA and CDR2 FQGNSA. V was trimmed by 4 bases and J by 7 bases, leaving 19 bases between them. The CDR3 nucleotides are TGTGCCAGCAGCTCGCCGCGGGGGTGGCCGCATGAAGCTTTCTTT. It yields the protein CASSSPRGWPHEAFF.

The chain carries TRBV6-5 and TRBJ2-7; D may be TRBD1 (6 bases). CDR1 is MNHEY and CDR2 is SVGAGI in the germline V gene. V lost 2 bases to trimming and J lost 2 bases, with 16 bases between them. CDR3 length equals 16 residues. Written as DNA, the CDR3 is TGTGCCAGCAGTTACCAGGGACACCCGCTCCCCTACGAGCAGTACTTC. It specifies CASSYQGHPLPYEQYF.

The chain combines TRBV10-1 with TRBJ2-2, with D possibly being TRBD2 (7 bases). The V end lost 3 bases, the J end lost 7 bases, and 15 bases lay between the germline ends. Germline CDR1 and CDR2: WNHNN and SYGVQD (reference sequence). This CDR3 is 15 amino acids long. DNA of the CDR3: TGCGCCAGCAGTGAACGCGGGGGCACCGGCGGGGAGCTGTTTTTT. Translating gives CASSERGGTGGELFF.

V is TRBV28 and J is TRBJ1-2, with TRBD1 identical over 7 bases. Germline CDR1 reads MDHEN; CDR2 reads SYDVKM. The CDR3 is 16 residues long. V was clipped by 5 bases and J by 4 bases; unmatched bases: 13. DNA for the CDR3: TGTGCCAGCAGTACAACTCGACAGGGACCTAGCTATGGCTACACCTTC. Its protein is CASSTTRQGPSYGYTF.